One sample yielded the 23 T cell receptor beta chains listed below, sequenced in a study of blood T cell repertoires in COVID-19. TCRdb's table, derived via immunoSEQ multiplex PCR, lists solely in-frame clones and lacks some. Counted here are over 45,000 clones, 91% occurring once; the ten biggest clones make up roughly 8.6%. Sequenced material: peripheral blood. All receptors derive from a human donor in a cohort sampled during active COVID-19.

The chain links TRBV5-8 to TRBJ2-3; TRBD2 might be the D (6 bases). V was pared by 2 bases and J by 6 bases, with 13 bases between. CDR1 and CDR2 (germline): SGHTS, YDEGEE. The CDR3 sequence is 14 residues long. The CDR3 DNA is TGTGCCAGCAGCTTCCCTGCGGGGTTGGATACGCAGTATTTT. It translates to CASSFPAGLDTQYF.

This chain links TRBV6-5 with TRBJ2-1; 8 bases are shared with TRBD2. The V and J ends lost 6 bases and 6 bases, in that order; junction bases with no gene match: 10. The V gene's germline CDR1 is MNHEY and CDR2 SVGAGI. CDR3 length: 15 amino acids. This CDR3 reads CASRSGGAGVNEQFF. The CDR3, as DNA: TGTGCCAGCAGATCGGGGGGGGCAGGGGTCAATGAGCAGTTCTTC.

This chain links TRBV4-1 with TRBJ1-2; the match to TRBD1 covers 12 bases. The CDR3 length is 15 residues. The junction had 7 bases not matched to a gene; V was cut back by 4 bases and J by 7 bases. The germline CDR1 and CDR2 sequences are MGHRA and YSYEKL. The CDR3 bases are TGCGCCAGCAGCCCGTCCGGGACAGGGGGCTCTGGCTACACCTTC. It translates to CASSPSGTGGSGYTF.

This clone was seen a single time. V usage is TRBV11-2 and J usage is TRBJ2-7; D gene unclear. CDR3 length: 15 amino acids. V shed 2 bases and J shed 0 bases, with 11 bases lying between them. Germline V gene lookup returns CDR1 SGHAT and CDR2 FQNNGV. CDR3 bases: TGTGCCAGCAGCTTATCTCAGGTAACCTCCTACGAGCAGTACTTC. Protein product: CASSLSQVTSYEQYF.

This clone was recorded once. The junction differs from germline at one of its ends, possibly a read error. The CDR3 DNA follows: TGTGCTAGCAGCGCGGACAGGGTCGCAGAGACCCAGTACTTC. This sequence encodes CASSADRVAETQYF. This rearrangement joins TRBV7-7 to TRBJ2-5, with 8 nucleotides matching TRBD1. The germline V gene has CDR1 SSHAT and CDR2 FNYEAQ (reference sequence). CDR3 length: 14 residues.

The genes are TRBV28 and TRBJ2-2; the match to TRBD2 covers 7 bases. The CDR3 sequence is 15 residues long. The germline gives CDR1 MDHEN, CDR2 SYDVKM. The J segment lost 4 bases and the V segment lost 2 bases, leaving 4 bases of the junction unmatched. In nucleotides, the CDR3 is TGTGCCAGCAGTTTAGGTGGGAGGGCCACCGGGGAGCTGTTTTTT. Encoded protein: CASSLGGRATGELFF.

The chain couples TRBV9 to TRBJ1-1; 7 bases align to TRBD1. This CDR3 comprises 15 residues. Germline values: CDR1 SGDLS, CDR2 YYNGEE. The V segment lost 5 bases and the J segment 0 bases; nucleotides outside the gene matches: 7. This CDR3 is CASSRLQGMNTEAFF. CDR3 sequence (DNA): TGTGCCAGCAGTAGGCTACAGGGGATGAACACTGAAGCTTTCTTT. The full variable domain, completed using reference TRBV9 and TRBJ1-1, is DSGVTQTPKHLITATGQRVTLRCSPRSGDLSVYWYQQSLDQGLQFLIQYYNGEERAKGNILERFSAQQFPDLHSELNLSSLELGDSALYFCASSRLQGMNTEAFFGQGTRLTVV.

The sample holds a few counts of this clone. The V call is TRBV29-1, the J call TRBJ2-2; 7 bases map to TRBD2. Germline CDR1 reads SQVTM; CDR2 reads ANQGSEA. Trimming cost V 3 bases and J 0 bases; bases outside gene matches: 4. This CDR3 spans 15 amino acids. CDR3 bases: TGCAGCGTTGATGCGGGGACTACGAACACCGGGGAGCTGTTTTTT. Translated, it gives CSVDAGTTNTGELFF.

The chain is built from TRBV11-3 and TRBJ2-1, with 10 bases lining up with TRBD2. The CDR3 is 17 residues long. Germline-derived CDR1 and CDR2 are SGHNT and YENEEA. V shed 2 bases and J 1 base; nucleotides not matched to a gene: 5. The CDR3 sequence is CASSLSGGAGSYNEQFF. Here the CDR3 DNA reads TGTGCCAGCAGCTTAAGCGGGGGGGCGGGTTCCTACAATGAGCAGTTCTTC.

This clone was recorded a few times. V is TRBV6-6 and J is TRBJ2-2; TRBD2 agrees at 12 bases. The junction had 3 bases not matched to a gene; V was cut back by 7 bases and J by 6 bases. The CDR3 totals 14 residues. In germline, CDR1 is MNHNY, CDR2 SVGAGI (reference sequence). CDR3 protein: CASNLAGGAGELFF. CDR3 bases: TGTGCCAGCAATCTAGCGGGAGGGGCCGGGGAGCTGTTTTTT.

In DNA form, the CDR3 reads TGTGCCAGCAGCGTATCTGACAGTTATACTGAAGCTTTCTTT. Encoded protein: CASSVSDSYTEAFF. The chain is built from TRBV9 and TRBJ1-1; possibly TRBD1 for D (5 bases). V lost 1 base and J 5 bases, leaving 12 bases between the germline ends. Germline V gene lookup returns CDR1 SGDLS and CDR2 YYNGEE. The CDR3 length is 14 residues.

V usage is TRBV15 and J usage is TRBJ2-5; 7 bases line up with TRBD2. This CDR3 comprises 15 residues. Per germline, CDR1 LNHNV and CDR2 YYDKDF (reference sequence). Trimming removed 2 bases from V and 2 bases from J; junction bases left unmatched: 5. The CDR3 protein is CATSRNLAAQETQYF. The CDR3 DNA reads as TGTGCCACCAGCAGAAACCTAGCGGCTCAAGAGACCCAGTACTTC. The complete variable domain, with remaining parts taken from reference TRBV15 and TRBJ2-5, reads DAMVIQNPRYQVTQFGKPVTLSCSQTLNHNVMYWYQQKSSQAPKLLFHYYDKDFNNEADTPDNFQSRRPNTSFCFLDIRSPGLGDTAMYLCATSRNLAAQETQYFGPGTRLLVL.

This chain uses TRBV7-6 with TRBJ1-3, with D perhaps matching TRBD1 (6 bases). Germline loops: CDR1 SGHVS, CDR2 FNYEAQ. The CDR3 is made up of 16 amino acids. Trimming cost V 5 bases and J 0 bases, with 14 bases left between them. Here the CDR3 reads CASSENRARSGNTIYF. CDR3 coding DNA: TGTGCCAGCAGCGAGAACAGGGCACGCTCTGGAAACACCATATATTTT. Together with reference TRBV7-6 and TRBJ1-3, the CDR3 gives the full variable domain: GAGVSQSPRYKVTKRGQDVALRCDPISGHVSLYWYRQALGQGPEFLTYFNYEAQQDKSGLPNDRFSAERPEGSISTLTIQRTEQRDSAMYRCASSENRARSGNTIYFGEGSWLTVV.

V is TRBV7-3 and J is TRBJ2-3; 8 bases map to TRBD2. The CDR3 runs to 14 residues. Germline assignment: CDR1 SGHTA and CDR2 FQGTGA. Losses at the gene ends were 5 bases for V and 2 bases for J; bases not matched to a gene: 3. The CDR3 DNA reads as TGTGCCAGCAGCCCGCGGGGGGACACAGATACGCAGTATTTT. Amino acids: CASSPRGDTDTQYF.

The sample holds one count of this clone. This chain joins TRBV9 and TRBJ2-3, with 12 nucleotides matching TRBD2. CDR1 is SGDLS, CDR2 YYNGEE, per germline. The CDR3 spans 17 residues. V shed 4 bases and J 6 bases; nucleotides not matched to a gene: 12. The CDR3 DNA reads TGTGCCAGCAGCCCGGGCAGACTAGCGGGAGTGGGGGATACGCAGTATTTT. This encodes CASSPGRLAGVGDTQYF. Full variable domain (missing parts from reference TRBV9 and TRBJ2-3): DSGVTQTPKHLITATGQRVTLRCSPRSGDLSVYWYQQSLDQGLQFLIQYYNGEERAKGNILERFSAQQFPDLHSELNLSSLELGDSALYFCASSPGRLAGVGDTQYFGPGTRLTVL.

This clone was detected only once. CDR3 loop: CASSPTLAAGNEQFF. The CDR3 DNA is TGTGCCAGCTCGCCGACTCTAGCGGCCGGCAATGAGCAGTTCTTC. This chain links TRBV18 with TRBJ2-1; 7 bases are a match to TRBD2. Trimming removed 6 bases from V and 6 bases from J; junction bases left unmatched: 11. The CDR3 runs 15 residues. Germline CDR1 KGHSH, CDR2 LQKENI.

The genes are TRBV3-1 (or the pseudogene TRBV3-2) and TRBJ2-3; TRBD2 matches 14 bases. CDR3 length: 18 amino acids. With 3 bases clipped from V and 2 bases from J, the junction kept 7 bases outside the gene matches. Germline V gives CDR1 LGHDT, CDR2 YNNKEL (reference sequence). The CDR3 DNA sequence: TGTGCCAGCAGCCACACCGGGACTAGCGGGAGATACACAGATACGCAGTATTTT. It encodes CASSHTGTSGRYTDTQYF.

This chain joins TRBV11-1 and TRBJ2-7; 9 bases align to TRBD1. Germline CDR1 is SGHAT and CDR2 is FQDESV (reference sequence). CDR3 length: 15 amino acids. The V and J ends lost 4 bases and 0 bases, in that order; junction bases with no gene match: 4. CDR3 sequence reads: CASSWTDRGSYEQYF. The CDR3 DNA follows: TGTGCCAGCAGCTGGACGGACAGGGGCTCCTACGAGCAGTACTTC.

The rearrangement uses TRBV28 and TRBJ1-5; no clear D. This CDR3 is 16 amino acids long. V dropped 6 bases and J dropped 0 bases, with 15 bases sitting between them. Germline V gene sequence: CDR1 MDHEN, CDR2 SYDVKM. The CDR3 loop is CASSRPRIYSNQPQHF. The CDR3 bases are TGTGCCAGCAGCCGCCCGAGGATTTATAGCAATCAGCCCCAGCATTTT.

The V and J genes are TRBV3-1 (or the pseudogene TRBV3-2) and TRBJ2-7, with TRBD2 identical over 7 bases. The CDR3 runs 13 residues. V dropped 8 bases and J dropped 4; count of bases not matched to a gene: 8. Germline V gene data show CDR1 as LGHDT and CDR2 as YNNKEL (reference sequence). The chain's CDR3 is CASAGTTIYEQYF. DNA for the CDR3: TGTGCCAGCGCTGGGACTACCATTTACGAGCAGTACTTC.

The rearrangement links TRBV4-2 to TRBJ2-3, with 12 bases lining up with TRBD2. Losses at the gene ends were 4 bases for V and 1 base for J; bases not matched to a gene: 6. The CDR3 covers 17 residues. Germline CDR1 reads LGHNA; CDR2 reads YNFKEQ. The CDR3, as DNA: TGTGCCAGCAGCCCTAGCGGGAGGGGAGGGGGCACAGATACGCAGTATTTT. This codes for CASSPSGRGGGTDTQYF.

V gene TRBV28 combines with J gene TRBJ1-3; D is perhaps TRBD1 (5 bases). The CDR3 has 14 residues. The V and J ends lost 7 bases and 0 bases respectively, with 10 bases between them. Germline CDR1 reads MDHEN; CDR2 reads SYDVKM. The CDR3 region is CASTSGGSGNTIYF. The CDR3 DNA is TGTGCCAGCACATCCGGGGGCTCTGGAAACACCATATATTTT.

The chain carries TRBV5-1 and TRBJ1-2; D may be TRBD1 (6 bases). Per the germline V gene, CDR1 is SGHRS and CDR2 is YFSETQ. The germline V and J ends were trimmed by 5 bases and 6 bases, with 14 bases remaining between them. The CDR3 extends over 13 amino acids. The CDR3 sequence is CASSPPRTDGYTF. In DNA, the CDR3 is TGCGCCAGCAGTCCACCCCGGACAGATGGCTACACCTTC.